Listed below are T cell receptor beta chains from one sample, sequenced in a study of T cell therapy after organ transplantation. Their recognized antigens are unknown. TCRdb keeps only in-frame clones here, not all; method: immunoSEQ multiplex PCR. The sample has about 50,000 clones; 94% are singletons. The sequencing here drew on CD8+ T cells from blood, taken before autologous CMV-specific T cell therapy. These receptors were collected from a human patient who had received a solid organ transplant and had CMV disease. Each CDR3 is given with its conserved first and last residue. Expanded clones get a size class; other rows say once, few or many, or leave the size out.

v_call clone_size cdr3_aa
TRBV19 . CATGGQYTGELFF
TRBV27 . CASRPGTYTGELFF
TRBV7-8 . CASSVTSSEGEQFF
TRBV15 . CATSSDRGPLYEQYF
TRBV6-5 . CASSYYGNYGYTF
TRBV9 . CASSVGAGSNTEAFF
TRBV12-2 . CASRLVDGRQGPYNEQFF
TRBV18 . CASSPRPGEGTEAFF
TRBV6-5 . CASSSILDRVHGYTF
TRBV4-3 . CASSQDLGAASGYTF
TRBV19 . CASSLGHRTGGNTIYF
TRBV7-2 . CASSSLRLAGRDTQYF
TRBV27 . CASSPLPDRGYEQYF
TRBV7-6 . CASSRRSEAFF
TRBV7-9 once CASSSTGDMRSGYTF
TRBV29-1 once CSVLEYFSGANVLTF
TRBV6-1 once CASSEARGVTDTQYF
TRBV6-5 . CASSYSPRGALGYTF
TRBV5-1 . CASSPRTSSRESYEQYF
TRBV7-9 . CASDSGGNYGYTF
TRBV7-9 . CASSPPGGRMNTEAFF
TRBV4-1 . CASSQQLQENEKLFF
TRBV5-4 . CASSLPQAEAYEQYF
TRBV5-1 . CASSLIQWSSYNEQFF
TRBV2 . CASKDILGPSYEQYF
TRBV7-9 . CASSLTNPYVTTYNSPLHF
TRBV5-4 . CASSLDRGNEQFF
TRBV6-5 . CASSFLGTGRYEQYF
TRBV5-6 . CASSLEQFSSYNEQFF
TRBV4-3 . CASSQDPGGFGANVLTF
TRBV27 . CASSFRGPGYGYTF
TRBV6-5 . CASSSTWLSGEKLFF
TRBV21-1 . CASSSRLNTEAFF
TRBV7-8 . CASSVGWELAGVLDEQYF
TRBV27 . CASSLGRADEQYF
TRBV10-2 once CASNGWGGTEAFF
TRBV13 . CASSLSVDGVEQFF
TRBV19 . CASRLTGNSNQPQHF
TRBV4-3 . CASSQGLAGAGKTQYF
TRBV7-2 once CASREGQRSGDTQYF
TRBV7-9 . CASRPKIGGAPQETQYF
TRBV5-1 . CASSLVGTAQETQYF
TRBV4-1 . CASSQDPGNTGELFF
TRBV10-3 . CAISEGRGSSYNEQFF
TRBV11-2 . CASSATGRLLEAFF
TRBV13 . CASSFISGELFF